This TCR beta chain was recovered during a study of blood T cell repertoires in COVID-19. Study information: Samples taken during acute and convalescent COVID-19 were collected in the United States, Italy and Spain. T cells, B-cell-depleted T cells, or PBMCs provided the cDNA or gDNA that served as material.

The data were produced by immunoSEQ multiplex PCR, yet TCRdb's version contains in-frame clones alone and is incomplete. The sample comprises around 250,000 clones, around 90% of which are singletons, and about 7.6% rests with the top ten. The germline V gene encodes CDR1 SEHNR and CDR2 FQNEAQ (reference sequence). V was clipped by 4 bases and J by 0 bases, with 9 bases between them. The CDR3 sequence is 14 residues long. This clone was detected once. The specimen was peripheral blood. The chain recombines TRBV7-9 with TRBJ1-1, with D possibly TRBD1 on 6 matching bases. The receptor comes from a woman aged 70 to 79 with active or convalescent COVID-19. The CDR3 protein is CASSSQGLNTEAFF. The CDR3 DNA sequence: TGTGCCAGCAGCTCACAGGGATTGAACACTGAAGCTTTCTTT.